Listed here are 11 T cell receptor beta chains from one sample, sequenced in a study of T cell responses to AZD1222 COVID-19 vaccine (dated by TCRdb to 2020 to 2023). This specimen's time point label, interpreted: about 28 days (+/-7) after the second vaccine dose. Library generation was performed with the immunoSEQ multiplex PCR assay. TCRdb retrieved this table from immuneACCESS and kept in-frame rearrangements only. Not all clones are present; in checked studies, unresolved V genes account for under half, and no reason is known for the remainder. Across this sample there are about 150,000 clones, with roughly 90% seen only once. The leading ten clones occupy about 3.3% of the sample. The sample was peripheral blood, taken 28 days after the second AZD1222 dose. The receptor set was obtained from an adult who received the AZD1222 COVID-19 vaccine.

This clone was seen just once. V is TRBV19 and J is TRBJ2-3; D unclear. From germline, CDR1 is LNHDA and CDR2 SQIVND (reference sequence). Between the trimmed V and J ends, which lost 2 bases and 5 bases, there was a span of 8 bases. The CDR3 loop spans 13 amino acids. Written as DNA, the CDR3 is TGTGCCAGTAGTATACCCTCGGGAGATACGCAGTATTTT. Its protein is CASSIPSGDTQYF. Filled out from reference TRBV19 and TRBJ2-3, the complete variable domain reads DGGITQSPKYLFRKEGQNVTLSCEQNLNHDAMYWYRQDPGQGLRLIYYSQIVNDFQKGDIAEGYSVSREKKESFPLTVTSAQKNPTAFYLCASSIPSGDTQYFGPGTRLTVL.

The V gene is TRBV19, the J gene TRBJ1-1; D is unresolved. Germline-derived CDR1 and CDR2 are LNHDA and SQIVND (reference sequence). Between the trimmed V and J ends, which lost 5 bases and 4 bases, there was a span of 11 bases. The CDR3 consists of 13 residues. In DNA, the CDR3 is TGTGCCAGTAGTTCGGGTGTGGGCACTGAAGCTTTCTTT. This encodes CASSSGVGTEAFF. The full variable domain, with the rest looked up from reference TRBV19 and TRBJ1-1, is DGGITQSPKYLFRKEGQNVTLSCEQNLNHDAMYWYRQDPGQGLRLIYYSQIVNDFQKGDIAEGYSVSREKKESFPLTVTSAQKNPTAFYLCASSSGVGTEAFFGQGTRLTVV.

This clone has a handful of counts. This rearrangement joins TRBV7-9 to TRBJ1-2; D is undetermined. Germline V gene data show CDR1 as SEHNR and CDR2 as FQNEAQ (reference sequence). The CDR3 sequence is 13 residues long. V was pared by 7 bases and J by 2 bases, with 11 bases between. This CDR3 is CASNDDGNYGYTF. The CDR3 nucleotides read TGTGCCAGCAACGATGACGGGAACTATGGCTACACCTTC.

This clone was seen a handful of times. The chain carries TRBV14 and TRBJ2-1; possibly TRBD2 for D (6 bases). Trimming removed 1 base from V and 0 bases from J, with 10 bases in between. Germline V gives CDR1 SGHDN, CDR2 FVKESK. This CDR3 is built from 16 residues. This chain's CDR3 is CASSQVAGSSYNEQFF. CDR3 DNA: TGTGCCAGCAGCCAAGTGGCGGGAAGCTCCTACAATGAGCAGTTCTTC.

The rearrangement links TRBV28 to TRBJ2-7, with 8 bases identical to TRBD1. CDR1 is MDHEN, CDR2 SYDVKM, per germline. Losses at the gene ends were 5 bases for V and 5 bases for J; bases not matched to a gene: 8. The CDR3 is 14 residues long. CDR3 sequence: CASSPVNRGDEQYF. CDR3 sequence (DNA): TGTGCCAGCAGTCCCGTTAACAGGGGGGACGAGCAGTACTTC.

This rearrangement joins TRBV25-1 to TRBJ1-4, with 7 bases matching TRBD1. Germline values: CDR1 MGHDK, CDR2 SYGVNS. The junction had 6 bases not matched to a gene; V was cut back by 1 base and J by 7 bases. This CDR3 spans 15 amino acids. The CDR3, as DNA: TGTGCCAGCAGTGAATGGGCAGGGGACAGTGAAAAACTGTTTTTT. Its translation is CASSEWAGDSEKLFF.

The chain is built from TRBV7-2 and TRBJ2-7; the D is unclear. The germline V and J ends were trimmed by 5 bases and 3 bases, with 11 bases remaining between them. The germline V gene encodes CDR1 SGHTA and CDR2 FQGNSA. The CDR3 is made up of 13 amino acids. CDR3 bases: TGTGCCAGCAGCGTAGACCGGATCTACGAGCAGTACTTC. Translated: CASSVDRIYEQYF.

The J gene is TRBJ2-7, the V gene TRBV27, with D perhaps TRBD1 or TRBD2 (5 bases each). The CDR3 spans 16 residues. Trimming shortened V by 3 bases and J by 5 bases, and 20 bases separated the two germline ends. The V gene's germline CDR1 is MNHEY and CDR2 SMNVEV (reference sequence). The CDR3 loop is CASSFWGTNGFDEQYF. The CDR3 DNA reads TGTGCCAGCAGTTTTTGGGGGACCAATGGTTTCGACGAGCAGTACTTC.

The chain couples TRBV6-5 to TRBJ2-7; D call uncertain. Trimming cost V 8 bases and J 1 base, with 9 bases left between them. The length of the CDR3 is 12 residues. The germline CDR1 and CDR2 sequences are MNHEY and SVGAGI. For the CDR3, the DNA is TGTGCCAGCCTTAGGGATTCCTACGAGCAGTACTTC. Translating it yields CASLRDSYEQYF.

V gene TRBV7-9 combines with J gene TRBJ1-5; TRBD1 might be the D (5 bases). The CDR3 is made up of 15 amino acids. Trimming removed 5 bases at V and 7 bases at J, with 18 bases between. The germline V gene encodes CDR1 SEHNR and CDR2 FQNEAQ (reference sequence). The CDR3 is CASSPTGQAGQPQHF. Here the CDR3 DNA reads TGTGCCAGCAGCCCAACGGGGCAGGCTGGGCAGCCCCAGCATTTT.

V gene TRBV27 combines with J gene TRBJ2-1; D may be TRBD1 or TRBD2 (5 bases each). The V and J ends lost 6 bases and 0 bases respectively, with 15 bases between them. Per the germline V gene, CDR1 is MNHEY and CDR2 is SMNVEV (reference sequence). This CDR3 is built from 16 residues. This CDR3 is CASSLGSDSSYNEQFF. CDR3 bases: TGTGCCAGCAGCTTGGGTAGCGACAGCTCCTACAATGAGCAGTTCTTC.